This TCR beta chain was sequenced during a study of blood T cell repertoires in COVID-19. Study in general: Spain, Italy and the United States supplied samples that represented acute and convalescent COVID-19. Sources were T cells, B-cell-depleted T cells, or PBMCs; the material itself was cDNA or gDNA.

TCRdb's copy holds only in-frame clones and misses some; the assay was immunoSEQ multiplex PCR. The sample shows 65,000 to 85,000 clones, 70% to 80% of them seen only once. Germline lookup yields CDR1 LNHDA and CDR2 SQIVND (reference sequence). This CDR3 region has 17 residues. V shed 4 bases, J shed 0 bases, and the junction held 9 bases outside the gene matches. The chain couples TRBV19 to TRBJ1-5; 7 nucleotides agree with TRBD1. The clonotype comes from a man in his fifties with active or convalescent COVID-19. The specimen was peripheral blood. The CDR3 nucleotides read TGTGCCAGTAGTACTCCGGACAGGCCTAATAGCAATCAGCCCCAGCATTTT. It yields the protein CASSTPDRPNSNQPQHF.